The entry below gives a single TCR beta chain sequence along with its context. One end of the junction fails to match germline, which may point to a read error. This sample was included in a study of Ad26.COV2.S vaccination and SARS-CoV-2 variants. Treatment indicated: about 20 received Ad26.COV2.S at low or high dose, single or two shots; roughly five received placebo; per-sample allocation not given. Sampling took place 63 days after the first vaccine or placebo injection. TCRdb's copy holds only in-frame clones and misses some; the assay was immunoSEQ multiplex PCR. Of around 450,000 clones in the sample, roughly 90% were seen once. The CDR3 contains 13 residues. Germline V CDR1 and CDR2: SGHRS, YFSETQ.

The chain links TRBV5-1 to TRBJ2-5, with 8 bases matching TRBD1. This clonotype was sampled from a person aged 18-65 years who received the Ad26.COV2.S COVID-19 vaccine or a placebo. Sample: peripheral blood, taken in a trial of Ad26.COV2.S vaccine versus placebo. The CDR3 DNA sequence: TGCGCCAGCAGGTTGGACAGGGACCGGGCCCAGTACTTC. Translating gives CASRLDRDRAQYF.